Below, one T cell receptor beta chain is given with its context. The antigen is undetermined. Primers used in a second PCR of about 6 to 12 cycles were a sample-barcoded 5' primer and a J-beta primer mix. TCRdb itself ran the 5' RACE reads through MiXCR, one entry per CDR3 protein. The repertoire includes around 1.5 million distinct CDR3 sequences, approximately 32% of them detected once, and 11% sits in the top ten. Each donor gave approximately 9.1 milliliters of peripheral blood. The CDR3 covers 13 residues. Between the trimmed V and J ends, which lost 5 bases and 6 bases, there was a span of 15 bases. Germline loops: CDR1 GTSNPN, CDR2 SVGIG (reference sequence). The source of the sample is a study of blood T cells in healthy people across ages. Study-level findings and limits: Estimated diversity that came from one million T cells was considered an underestimate. The unknown donor CMV status may have confounded expanded clonotype changes.

Input material: blood. This TCR came from a woman aged 25 to 45 in good health. The rearrangement links TRBV30 to TRBJ2-3; perhaps TRBD2 as D (6 bases). The CDR3 DNA reads TGTGCCTGGGCATGGAGGGCCGGGGATACGCAGTATTTT. It codes for CAWAWRAGDTQYF. The full variable domain, its missing parts supplied by reference TRBV30 and TRBJ2-3, is SQTIHQWPATLVQPVGSPLSLECTVEGTSNPNLYWYRQAAGRGLQLLFYSVGIGQISSEVPQNLSASRPQDRQFILSSKKLLLSDSGFYLCAWAWRAGDTQYFGPGTRLTVL.